These 26 T cell receptor beta chains originate from one sample sequenced in a study. TCRdb used MiXCR to reprocess the RT-PCR reads, holding one entry per CDR3 protein. The data hold about 680,000 distinct CDR3 sequences, with 13% to 15% observed a single time. Sequences were obtained from memory CD4+ T cells from blood. The source is a female donor in good health, serving as a healthy control.

CDR3: CASRGTGQWSQYF. CDR3 nucleotides: TGTGCCAGCAGGGGGACAGGGCAGTGGTCGCAGTATTTT. The chain joins TRBV28 to TRBJ2-3, with TRBD1 identical over 9 bases. This CDR3 comprises 13 residues. Germline V gives CDR1 MDHEN, CDR2 SYDVKM. V dropped 6 bases and J dropped 10; count of bases not matched to a gene: 8.

The chain employs TRBV5-6 and TRBJ1-2, with D unresolved. Germline loops: CDR1 SGHDT, CDR2 YYEEEE. Trimming removed 1 base from V and 8 bases from J, with 12 bases in between. This CDR3 region has 13 residues. The CDR3 protein is CASSLNGWLGYTF. The CDR3 nucleotides read TGTGCCAGCAGCTTGAACGGCTGGCTAGGCTACACCTTC.

This clonotype has a count of ten or more. The gene calls are TRBV5-1 and TRBJ1-5; D not resolved. Per germline, CDR1 SGHRS and CDR2 YFSETQ. Trimming removed 0 bases at V and 5 bases at J, with 12 bases between. The CDR3 is 15 residues long. CDR3 protein: CASSLGGQPHQPQHF. CDR3 DNA: TGCGCCAGCAGCTTGGGCGGGCAGCCTCATCAGCCCCAGCATTTT.

This clonotype was observed a handful of times. The rearrangement links TRBV4-3 to TRBJ2-7; 7 bases match TRBD2. The CDR3 has 16 residues. Germline CDR1 is LGHNA and CDR2 is YSLEER. The J segment lost 0 bases and the V segment lost 4 bases, leaving 9 bases of the junction unmatched. The CDR3 coding sequence is TGCGCCAGCAGCCCCGCCCTAGCGGCTAGCTCCTACGAGCAGTACTTC. Its translation is CASSPALAASSYEQYF.

This chain joins TRBV7-2 and TRBJ1-2; 7 bases fit TRBD1. The CDR3 loop spans 17 amino acids. CDR1 SGHTA and CDR2 FQGNSA come from the germline V gene. V dropped 1 base and J dropped 2; count of bases not matched to a gene: 10. The CDR3 reads CASSLGLVGDSNYGYTF. CDR3 nucleotide sequence: TGTGCCAGCAGCTTAGGGTTGGTAGGGGACAGCAACTATGGCTACACCTTC.

The V and J genes are TRBV18 and TRBJ1-5; D is unclear. Germline CDR1 reads KGHSH; CDR2 reads LQKENI. The CDR3 contains 14 residues. Trimming stripped 4 bases from V and 6 bases from J, with 13 bases between. In nucleotides, the CDR3 is TGTGCCAGCTCACGAACCGGGGAGTCTCAGCCCCAGCATTTT. Its translation is CASSRTGESQPQHF.

This clonotype was recorded many times. CDR3 in DNA: TGCAGCGTTGGCGGGGGGCAGGTCACCGGGGAGCTGTTTTTT. Translated: CSVGGGQVTGELFF. V gene TRBV29-1 combines with J gene TRBJ2-2; 8 bases align to TRBD2. The ends lost 4 bases at V and 4 bases at J; junction bases unmatched: 5. The CDR3 spans 14 residues. Germline V gene sequence: CDR1 SQVTM, CDR2 ANQGSEA.

The J gene is TRBJ1-6, the V gene TRBV20-1, with unresolved D. The germline V and J ends were trimmed by 0 bases and 7 bases, with 13 bases remaining between them. There are 15 residues in the CDR3. In germline, CDR1 is DFQATT, CDR2 SNEGSKA (reference sequence). In DNA, the CDR3 is TGCAGTGCTAGAGATTTTGGGGTAGAGAATTCACCCCTCCACTTT. Encoded protein: CSARDFGVENSPLHF.

The rearrangement joins TRBV20-1 to TRBJ2-2; maybe TRBD1 (5 bases). Germline V CDR1 and CDR2: DFQATT, SNEGSKA (reference sequence). V was trimmed by 0 bases and J by 1 base, leaving 9 bases between them. The CDR3 length is 15 residues. The CDR3 DNA is TGCAGTGCTAGAGACGCCACAGGGAACACCGGGGAGCTGTTTTTT. Translated, it gives CSARDATGNTGELFF.

This clonotype has only a few counts. The chain carries TRBV9 and TRBJ2-3; 8 nucleotides align to TRBD2. The ends lost 0 bases at V and 5 bases at J; junction bases unmatched: 8. The CDR3 is 16 residues long. Germline lookup yields CDR1 SGDLS and CDR2 YYNGEE. CDR3 sequence: CASSVAPAGGGDTQYF. The DNA for the CDR3 is TGTGCCAGCAGCGTAGCGCCCGCGGGAGGAGGAGATACGCAGTATTTT.

This clonotype was observed at least ten times. This chain links TRBV20-1 with TRBJ2-5, with 8 bases matching TRBD1. This CDR3 is 14 amino acids long. Germline V gene sequence: CDR1 DFQATT, CDR2 SNEGSKA (reference sequence). Trimming removed 2 bases from V and 2 bases from J; junction bases left unmatched: 4. The CDR3 loop reads CSARSDRDQETQYF. DNA of the CDR3: TGCAGTGCTAGATCGGACAGGGATCAAGAGACCCAGTACTTC.

This clonotype has only a few counts. The chain employs TRBV12-3 or TRBV12-4 and TRBJ1-2, with unresolved D. The CDR3 sequence is 13 residues long. V gave up 3 bases and J gave up 9 bases, with 14 bases separating them. The DNA of the CDR3 is TGTGCCAGCAGTTTTTCGGGAACCGGTAGCTACACCTTC. Residues: CASSFSGTGSYTF.

J is TRBJ2-5 and V is TRBV28; 8 positions agree with TRBD2. Germline V gene lookup returns CDR1 MDHEN and CDR2 SYDVKM. CDR3 size: 16 residues. The trim removed 3 bases at V and 5 bases at J, leaving 11 bases unmatched. The CDR3 loop is CASSFLSGRSRETQYF. CDR3 DNA sequence: TGTGCCAGCAGTTTCTTAAGCGGGAGATCTCGGGAGACCCAGTACTTC.

The rearrangement links TRBV29-1 to TRBJ1-6; D not certain. The V gene lost 7 bases and the J gene lost 7 bases, with 11 bases spanning the gap. The CDR3 extends over 12 amino acids. Germline V gene data show CDR1 as SQVTM and CDR2 as ANQGSEA. CDR3 protein: CSAGLENSPLHF. The CDR3 DNA follows: TGCAGCGCCGGACTGGAGAATTCACCCCTCCACTTT.

This clonotype was seen a handful of times. The CDR3 nucleotides are TGTGCCAGCAGCTTATATGAACAGGGAAATAATTCACCCCTCCACTTT. This gives the protein CASSLYEQGNNSPLHF. The chain couples TRBV7-2 to TRBJ1-6; perhaps TRBD1 as D (6 bases). V shed 2 bases and J shed 5 bases, with 13 bases lying between them. CDR1 is SGHTA, CDR2 FQGNSA, per germline. The CDR3 consists of 16 residues.

The chain combines TRBV28 with TRBJ2-5; 8 bases match TRBD2. The CDR3 is 15 amino acids. With V trimmed by 5 bases and J by 1 base, 6 bases remained unmatched. Germline V gives CDR1 MDHEN, CDR2 SYDVKM. The CDR3 nucleotides read TGTGCCAGCAGTGGGGGCGGGACTAGCCAAGAGACCCAGTACTTC. It is translated as CASSGGGTSQETQYF.

This clonotype appeared many times. The V and J genes are TRBV29-1 and TRBJ2-7; maybe TRBD1 (6 bases). Germline loops: CDR1 SQVTM, CDR2 ANQGSEA. The V and J ends lost 7 bases and 0 bases respectively, with 10 bases between them. CDR3 length equals 12 residues. The DNA of the CDR3 is TGCAGCGGTACAGGGAGCTCCTACGAGCAGTACTTC. This sequence encodes CSGTGSSYEQYF.

The V and J genes are TRBV28 and TRBJ1-1; a possible D gene is TRBD1 (5 bases). V was clipped by 4 bases and J by 11 bases, with 20 bases between them. Per the germline V gene, CDR1 is MDHEN and CDR2 is SYDVKM. This CDR3 spans 14 amino acids. Here the CDR3 DNA reads TGTGCCAGCAGTTCGCCCCGTTCCAGGGCTTGGGCTTTCTTT. Translation: CASSSPRSRAWAFF. Looking up the rest from reference TRBV28 and TRBJ1-1 gives the full variable domain: DVKVTQSSRYLVKRTGEKVFLECVQDMDHENMFWYRQDPGLGLRLIYFSYDVKMKEKGDIPEGYSVSREKKERFSLILESASTNQTSMYLCASSSPRSRAWAFFGQGTRLTVV.

The chain combines TRBV20-1 with TRBJ2-3; TRBD2 matches at 8 bases. This CDR3 comprises 16 residues. CDR1 is DFQATT, CDR2 SNEGSKA, per germline (reference sequence). Trimming took 0 bases from V and 3 from J; bases not matched to a gene: 8. CDR3 in amino acids: CSAREWKRGRTDTQYF. As DNA, the CDR3 is TGCAGTGCTAGAGAGTGGAAGCGGGGGCGGACAGATACGCAGTATTTT.

This clonotype appeared a single time. The J gene is TRBJ2-4, the V gene TRBV5-1, with 7 positions matching TRBD2. The germline V gene has CDR1 SGHRS and CDR2 YFSETQ. Unmatched junction bases numbered 12, after V lost 5 bases and J lost 7 bases. The CDR3 sequence is 15 residues long. The CDR3 is CASREFGGSGNIQYF. The CDR3 coding sequence is TGCGCCAGCAGGGAGTTTGGCGGGAGTGGGAACATTCAGTACTTC.

This clonotype was counted a few times. The J gene is TRBJ1-1, the V gene TRBV6-5, with a weak D call TRBD1 (6 bases). Germline-derived CDR1 and CDR2 are MNHEY and SVGAGI. Deletions cut 2 bases from V and 9 bases from J, with 16 bases between. The CDR3 extends over 14 amino acids. The CDR3 DNA sequence: TGTGCCAGCAGTTACCCGGACAGACGGGGCAAAGCTTTCTTT. It encodes CASSYPDRRGKAFF.

This clonotype showed up just once. This rearrangement joins TRBV5-4 to TRBJ2-7; a weak D match, TRBD1 (5 bases). The CDR3 spans 13 residues. The germline V and J ends were trimmed by 3 bases and 4 bases, with 11 bases remaining between them. Germline lookup yields CDR1 SGHNT and CDR2 YYREEE (reference sequence). The CDR3 protein is CASSSGFQYEQYF. Written as DNA, the CDR3 is TGTGCCAGCAGCTCAGGGTTCCAGTACGAGCAGTACTTC.

This clonotype was counted a few times. The gene calls are TRBV7-2 and TRBJ1-2; TRBD1 matches 12 bases. Trimming took 5 bases from V and 7 from J; bases not matched to a gene: 5. CDR1 is SGHTA and CDR2 is FQGNSA in the germline V gene. The CDR3 totals 14 residues. The CDR3 region is CASSRGTGGFGYTF. The CDR3 DNA follows: TGTGCCAGCAGCCGGGGGACAGGGGGCTTTGGCTACACCTTC.

In this sample, this clonotype turned up many times. The J gene is TRBJ2-1, the V gene TRBV7-8; either TRBD1 or TRBD2 may supply D (5 bases each). V lost 5 bases and J lost 5, with 10 bases in between. In germline, CDR1 is SGHVS, CDR2 FQNEAQ. This CDR3 contains 13 residues. The CDR3 DNA follows: TGTGCCAGCAGCCGGGACCGGAACAATGAGCAGTTCTTC. This codes for CASSRDRNNEQFF.

This clonotype has more than one count but fewer than ten. The chain couples TRBV7-2 to TRBJ1-2; D gene unclear. The V gene's germline CDR1 is SGHTA and CDR2 FQGNSA. V was clipped by 4 bases and J by 2 bases, with 11 bases between them. The CDR3 sequence is 14 residues long. The DNA of the CDR3 is TGTGCCAGCAGCTCAAGAGGGAAGAACTATGGCTACACCTTC. Protein sequence: CASSSRGKNYGYTF.

This clonotype was seen many times. The rearrangement joins TRBV6-2 or TRBV6-3 to TRBJ1-1; D not resolved. The CDR3 has 14 residues. Germline V CDR1 and CDR2: MNHEY, SVGEGT. V lost 5 bases and J lost 0, with 10 bases in between. The CDR3: CASSPGGMNTEAFF. As DNA, the CDR3 is TGTGCCAGCAGTCCCGGAGGAATGAACACTGAAGCTTTCTTT.